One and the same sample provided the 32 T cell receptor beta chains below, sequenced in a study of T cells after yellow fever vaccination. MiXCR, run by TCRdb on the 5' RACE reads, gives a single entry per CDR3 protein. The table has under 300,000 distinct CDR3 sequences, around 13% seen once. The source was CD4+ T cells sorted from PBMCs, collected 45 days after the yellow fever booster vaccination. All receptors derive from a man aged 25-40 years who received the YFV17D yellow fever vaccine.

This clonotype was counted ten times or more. The CDR3: CASNQIDRDNSPLHF. In DNA, the CDR3 is TGTGCCAGCAACCAAATAGACAGGGATAATTCACCCCTCCACTTT. The chain is built from TRBV11-2 and TRBJ1-6; TRBD1 aligns across 7 bases. Trimming cost V 7 bases and J 5 bases; bases outside gene matches: 8. The CDR3 extends over 15 amino acids. Germline V gene data show CDR1 as SGHAT and CDR2 as FQNNGV.

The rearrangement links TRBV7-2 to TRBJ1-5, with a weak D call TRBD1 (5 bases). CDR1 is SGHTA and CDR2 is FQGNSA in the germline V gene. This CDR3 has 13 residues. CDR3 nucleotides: TGTGCGATCAGGAGGGGAACCAATCAGCCCCAGCATTTT. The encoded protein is CAIRRGTNQPQHF.

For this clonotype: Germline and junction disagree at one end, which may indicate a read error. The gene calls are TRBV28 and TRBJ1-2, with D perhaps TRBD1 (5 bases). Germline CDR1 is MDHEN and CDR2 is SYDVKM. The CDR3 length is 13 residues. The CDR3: CTSSSAGHYGYTF. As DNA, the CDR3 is TGTACCAGCAGTTCGGCGGGGCACTATGGCTACACCTTC.

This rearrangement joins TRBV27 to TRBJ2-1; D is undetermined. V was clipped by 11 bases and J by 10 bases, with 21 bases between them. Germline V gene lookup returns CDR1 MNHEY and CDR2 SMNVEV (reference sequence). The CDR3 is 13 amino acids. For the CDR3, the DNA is TGTGCCCAGGCAAGCTTAGTTTTTTTAGAGCAGTTCTTC. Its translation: CAQASLVFLEQFF.

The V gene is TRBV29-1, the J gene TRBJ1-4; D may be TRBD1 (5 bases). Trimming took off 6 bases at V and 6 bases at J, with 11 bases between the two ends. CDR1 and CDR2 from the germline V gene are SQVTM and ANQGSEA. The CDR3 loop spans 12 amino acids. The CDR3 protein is CSVKQGDEKLFF. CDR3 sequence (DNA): TGCAGCGTAAAGCAGGGTGATGAAAAACTGTTTTTT.

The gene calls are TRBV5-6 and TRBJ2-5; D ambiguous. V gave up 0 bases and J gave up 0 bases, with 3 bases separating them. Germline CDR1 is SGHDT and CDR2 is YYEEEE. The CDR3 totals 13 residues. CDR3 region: CASSLVHQETQYF. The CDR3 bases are TGTGCCAGCAGCTTGGTTCACCAAGAGACCCAGTACTTC.

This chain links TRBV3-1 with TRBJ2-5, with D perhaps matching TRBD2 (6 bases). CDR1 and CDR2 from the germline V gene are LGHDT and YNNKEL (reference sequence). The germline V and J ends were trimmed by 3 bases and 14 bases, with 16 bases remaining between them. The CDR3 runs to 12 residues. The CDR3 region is CASSHEGLRPYF. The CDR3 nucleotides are TGTGCCAGCAGCCATGAGGGACTCAGACCTTACTTC.

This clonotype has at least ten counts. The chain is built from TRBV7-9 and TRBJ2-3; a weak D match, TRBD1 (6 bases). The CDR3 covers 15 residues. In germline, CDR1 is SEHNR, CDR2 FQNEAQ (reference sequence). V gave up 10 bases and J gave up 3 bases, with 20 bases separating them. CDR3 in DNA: TGTGCCACCACCCTGGGGGCAGGGTGGACAGATACGCAGTATTTT. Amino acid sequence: CATTLGAGWTDTQYF.

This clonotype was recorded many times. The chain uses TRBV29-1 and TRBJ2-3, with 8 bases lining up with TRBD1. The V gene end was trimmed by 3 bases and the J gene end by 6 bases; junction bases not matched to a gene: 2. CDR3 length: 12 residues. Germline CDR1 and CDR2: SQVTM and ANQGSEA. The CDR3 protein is CSVETGADTQYF. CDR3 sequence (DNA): TGCAGCGTTGAGACAGGGGCTGATACGCAGTATTTT.

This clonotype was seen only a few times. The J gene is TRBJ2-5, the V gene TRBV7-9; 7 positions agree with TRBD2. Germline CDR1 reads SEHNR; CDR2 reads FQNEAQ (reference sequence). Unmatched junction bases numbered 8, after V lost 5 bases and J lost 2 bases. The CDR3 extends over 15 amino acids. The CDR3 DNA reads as TGTGCCAGCAGCCACTGGCTAGCGGAACAAGAGACCCAGTACTTC. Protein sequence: CASSHWLAEQETQYF.

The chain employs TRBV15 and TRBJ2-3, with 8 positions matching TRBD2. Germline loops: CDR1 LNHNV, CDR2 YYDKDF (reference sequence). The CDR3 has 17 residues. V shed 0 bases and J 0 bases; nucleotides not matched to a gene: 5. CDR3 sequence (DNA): TGTGCCACCAGCAGAGATAGACTAGCGACTAGCACAGATACGCAGTATTTT. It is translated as CATSRDRLATSTDTQYF.

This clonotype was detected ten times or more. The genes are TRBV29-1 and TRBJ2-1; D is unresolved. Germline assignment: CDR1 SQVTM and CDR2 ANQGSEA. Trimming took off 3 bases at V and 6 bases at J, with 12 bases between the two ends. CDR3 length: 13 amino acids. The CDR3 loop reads CSVDGLVGNEQFF. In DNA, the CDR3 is TGCAGCGTTGATGGGCTAGTTGGCAATGAGCAGTTCTTC.

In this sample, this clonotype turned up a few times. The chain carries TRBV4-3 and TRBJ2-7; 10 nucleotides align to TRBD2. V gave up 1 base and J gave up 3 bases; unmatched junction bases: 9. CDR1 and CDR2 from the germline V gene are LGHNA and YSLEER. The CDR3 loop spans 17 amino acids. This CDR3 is CASSQGFSSGGVYEQYF. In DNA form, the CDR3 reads TGCGCCAGCAGCCAAGGTTTTTCTAGCGGGGGTGTCTACGAGCAGTACTTC.

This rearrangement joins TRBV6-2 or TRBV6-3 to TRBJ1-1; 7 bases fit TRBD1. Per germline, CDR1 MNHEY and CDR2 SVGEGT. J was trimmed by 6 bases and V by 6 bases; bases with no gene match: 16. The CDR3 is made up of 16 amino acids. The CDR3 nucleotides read TGTGCCAGCAGGGAGAGGCAGGGGGTAGTTCGAGCTGAAGCTTTCTTT. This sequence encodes CASRERQGVVRAEAFF.

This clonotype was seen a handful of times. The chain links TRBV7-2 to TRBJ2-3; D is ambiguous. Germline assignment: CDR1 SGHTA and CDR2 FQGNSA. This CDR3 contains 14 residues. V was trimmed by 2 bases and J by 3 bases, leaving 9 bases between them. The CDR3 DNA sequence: TGTGCCAGCAGCTTACGCGCCGGGACAGATACGCAGTATTTT. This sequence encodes CASSLRAGTDTQYF.

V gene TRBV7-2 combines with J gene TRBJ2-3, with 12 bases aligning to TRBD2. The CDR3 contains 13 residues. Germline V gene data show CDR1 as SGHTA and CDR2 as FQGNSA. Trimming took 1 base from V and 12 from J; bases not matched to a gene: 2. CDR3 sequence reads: CASSLGTSGNQYF. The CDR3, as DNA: TGTGCCAGCAGCTTAGGGACTAGCGGGAATCAGTATTTT. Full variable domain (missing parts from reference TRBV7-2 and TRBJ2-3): GAGVSQSPSNKVTEKGKDVELRCDPISGHTALYWYRQSLGQGLEFLIYFQGNSAPDKSGLPSDRFSAERTGGSVSTLTIQRTQQEDSAVYLCASSLGTSGNQYFGPGTRLTVL.

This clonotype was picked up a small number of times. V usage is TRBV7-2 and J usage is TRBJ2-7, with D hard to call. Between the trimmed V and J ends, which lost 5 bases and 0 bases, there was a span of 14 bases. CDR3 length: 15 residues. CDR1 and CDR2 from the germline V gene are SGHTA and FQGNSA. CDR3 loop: CASSVGIHSSYEQYF. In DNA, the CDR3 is TGTGCCAGCAGCGTAGGGATCCACAGCTCCTACGAGCAGTACTTC.

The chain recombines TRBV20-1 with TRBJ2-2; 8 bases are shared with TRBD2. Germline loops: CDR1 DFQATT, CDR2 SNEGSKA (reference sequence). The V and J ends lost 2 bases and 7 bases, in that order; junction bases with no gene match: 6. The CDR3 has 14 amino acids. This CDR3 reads CSARYGRADGELFF. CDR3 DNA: TGCAGTGCTAGATACGGGAGGGCCGACGGGGAGCTGTTTTTT.

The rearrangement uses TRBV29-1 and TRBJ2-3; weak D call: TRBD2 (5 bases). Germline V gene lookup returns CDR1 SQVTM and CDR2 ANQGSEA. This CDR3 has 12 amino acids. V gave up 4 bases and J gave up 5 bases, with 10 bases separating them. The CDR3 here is CSVGLGGDTQYF. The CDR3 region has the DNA TGCAGCGTTGGGCTAGGAGGAGATACGCAGTATTTT.

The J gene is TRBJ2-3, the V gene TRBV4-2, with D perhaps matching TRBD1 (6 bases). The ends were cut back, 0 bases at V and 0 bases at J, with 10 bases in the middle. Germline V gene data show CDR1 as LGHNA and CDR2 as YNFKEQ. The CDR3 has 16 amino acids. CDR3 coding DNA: TGTGCCAGCAGCCAAGATGGAGGACAGAGCACAGATACGCAGTATTTT. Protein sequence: CASSQDGGQSTDTQYF.

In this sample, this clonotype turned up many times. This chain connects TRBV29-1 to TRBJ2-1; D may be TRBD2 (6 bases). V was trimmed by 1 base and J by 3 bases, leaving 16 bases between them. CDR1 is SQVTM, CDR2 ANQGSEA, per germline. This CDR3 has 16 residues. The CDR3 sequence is CSVEASLAIRYNEQFF. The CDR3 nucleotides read TGCAGCGTTGAAGCCTCCCTAGCGATTCGCTACAATGAGCAGTTCTTC.

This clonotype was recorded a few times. The CDR3 is CSARVGLAPYEQYF. In DNA, the CDR3 is TGCAGTGCTAGAGTAGGGCTAGCGCCCTACGAGCAGTACTTC. This chain connects TRBV20-1 to TRBJ2-7, with a tentative D call TRBD2 (6 bases). The V end lost 1 base, the J end lost 2 bases, and 12 bases lay between the germline ends. This CDR3 comprises 14 residues. Per the germline V gene, CDR1 is DFQATT and CDR2 is SNEGSKA (reference sequence).

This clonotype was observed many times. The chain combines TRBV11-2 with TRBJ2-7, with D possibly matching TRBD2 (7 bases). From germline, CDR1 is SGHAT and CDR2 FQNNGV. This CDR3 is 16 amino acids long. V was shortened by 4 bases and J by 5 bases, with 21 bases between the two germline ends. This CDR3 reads CASSSPLGGAGDEQYF. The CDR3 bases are TGTGCCAGCAGCTCCCCCTTGGGGGGGGCCGGAGACGAGCAGTACTTC.

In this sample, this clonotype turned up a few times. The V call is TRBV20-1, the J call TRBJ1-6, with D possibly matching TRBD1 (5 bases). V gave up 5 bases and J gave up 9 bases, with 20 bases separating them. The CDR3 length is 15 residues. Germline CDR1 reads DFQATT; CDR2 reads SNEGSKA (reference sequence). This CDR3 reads CSAPDQGSRPSPLHF. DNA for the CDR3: TGCAGTGCTCCCGACCAGGGTTCTCGCCCTTCACCCCTCCACTTT.

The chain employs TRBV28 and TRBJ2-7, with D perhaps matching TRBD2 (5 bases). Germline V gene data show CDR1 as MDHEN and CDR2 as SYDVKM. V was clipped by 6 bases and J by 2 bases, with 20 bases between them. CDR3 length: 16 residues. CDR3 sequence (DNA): TGTGCCAGCAGCCGGCCCCGGGATATCTTGGCCTACGAGCAGTACTTC. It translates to CASSRPRDILAYEQYF.

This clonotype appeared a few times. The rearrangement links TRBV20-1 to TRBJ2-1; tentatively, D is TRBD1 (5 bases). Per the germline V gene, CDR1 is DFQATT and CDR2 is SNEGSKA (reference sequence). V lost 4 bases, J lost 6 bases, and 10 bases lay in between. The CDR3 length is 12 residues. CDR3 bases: TGCAGTGCTATAGACAGAAGCAATGAGCAGTTCTTC. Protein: CSAIDRSNEQFF.

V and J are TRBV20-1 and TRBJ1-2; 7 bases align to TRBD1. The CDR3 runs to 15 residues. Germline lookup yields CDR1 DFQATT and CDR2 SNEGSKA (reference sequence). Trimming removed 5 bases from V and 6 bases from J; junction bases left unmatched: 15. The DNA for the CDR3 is TGCAGTGCTCTTCACAGGGGATGGGACTACGATGGCTACACCTTC. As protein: CSALHRGWDYDGYTF.

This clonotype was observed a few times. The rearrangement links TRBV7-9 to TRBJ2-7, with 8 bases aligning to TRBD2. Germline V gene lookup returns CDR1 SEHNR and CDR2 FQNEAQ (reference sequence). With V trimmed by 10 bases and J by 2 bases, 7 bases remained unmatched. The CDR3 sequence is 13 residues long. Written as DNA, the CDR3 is TGTGCCACTGGAACTAGCGGAACCTACGAGCAGTACTTC. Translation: CATGTSGTYEQYF. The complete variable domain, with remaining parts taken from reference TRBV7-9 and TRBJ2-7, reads DTGVSQNPRHKITKRGQNVTFRCDPISEHNRLYWYRQTLGQGPEFLTYFQNEAQLEKSRLLSDRFSAERPKGSFSTLEIQRTEQGDSAMYLCATGTSGTYEQYFGPGTRLTVT.

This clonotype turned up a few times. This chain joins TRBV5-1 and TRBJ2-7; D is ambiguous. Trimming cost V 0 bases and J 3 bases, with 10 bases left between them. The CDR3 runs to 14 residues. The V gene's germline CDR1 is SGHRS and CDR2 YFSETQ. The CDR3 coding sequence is TGCGCCAGCAGCTTGGACCCGTGGGTCTACGAGCAGTACTTC. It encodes CASSLDPWVYEQYF.

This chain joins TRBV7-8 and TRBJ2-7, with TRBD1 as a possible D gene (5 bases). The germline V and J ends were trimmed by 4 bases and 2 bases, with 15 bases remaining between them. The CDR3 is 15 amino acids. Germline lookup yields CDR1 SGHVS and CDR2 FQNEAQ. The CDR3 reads CASSWGWGPTYEQYF. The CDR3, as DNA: TGTGCCAGCAGCTGGGGCTGGGGCCCTACCTACGAGCAGTACTTC.

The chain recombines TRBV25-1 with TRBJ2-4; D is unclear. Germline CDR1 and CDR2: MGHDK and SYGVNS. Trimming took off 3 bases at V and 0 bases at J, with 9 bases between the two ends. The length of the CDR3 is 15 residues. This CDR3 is CASSDSLLAKNIQYF. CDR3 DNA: TGTGCCAGCAGTGACAGTCTTCTAGCCAAAAACATTCAGTACTTC.

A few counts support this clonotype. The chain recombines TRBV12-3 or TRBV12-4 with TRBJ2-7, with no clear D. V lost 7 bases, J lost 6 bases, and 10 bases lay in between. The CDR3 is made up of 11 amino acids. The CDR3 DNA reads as TGTGCCAGCACCCACAGCTCCGAGCAGTACTTC. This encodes CASTHSSEQYF.